Presented here are 24 T cell receptor beta chains from one specimen sequenced in a study of blood T cell repertoires in COVID-19. Sequenced by immunoSEQ multiplex PCR; TCRdb stores in-frame clones only, minus some. The sample lists 70,000 to 100,000 clones; 84% were seen once. Sequenced sample: peripheral blood. The receptors were sampled from a human donor in a cohort sampled during active COVID-19.

The chain links TRBV11-3 to TRBJ2-5; 12 bases are shared with TRBD2. V shed 2 bases and J 5 bases; nucleotides not matched to a gene: 3. Germline CDR1 and CDR2: SGHNT and YENEEA. The CDR3 runs to 15 residues. The CDR3 is CASSLKTSGGETQYF. The DNA for the CDR3 is TGTGCCAGCAGCTTAAAAACTAGCGGGGGGGAGACCCAGTACTTC.

The V and J genes are TRBV5-4 and TRBJ2-7, with a tentative D call TRBD1 (6 bases). The CDR3 loop spans 14 amino acids. V was cut by 3 bases and J by 4 bases, with 14 bases left in between. Germline V gene lookup returns CDR1 SGHNT and CDR2 YYREEE (reference sequence). The CDR3 DNA sequence: TGTGCCAGCAGCTATCGGACAGAACAATACGAGCAGTACTTC. Translation gives CASSYRTEQYEQYF.

V usage is TRBV5-1 and J usage is TRBJ2-3; the match to TRBD2 covers 15 bases. Germline CDR1 SGHRS, CDR2 YFSETQ. There are 17 residues in the CDR3. V was pared by 4 bases and J by 2 bases, with 5 bases of the junction left unmatched. The CDR3 loop is CASSKGLAGGFTDTQYF. The CDR3 DNA is TGCGCCAGCAGCAAAGGACTAGCGGGAGGGTTCACAGATACGCAGTATTTT.

V gene TRBV5-1 combines with J gene TRBJ1-1; 12 bases line up with TRBD1. Trimming at V came to 6 bases and at J to 1 base, leaving 13 bases not matched to a gene. The CDR3 has 18 residues. Germline CDR1 is SGHRS and CDR2 is YFSETQ. For the CDR3, the DNA is TGCGCCAGCACCACAGGGACAGGGGGCAAGGTCTGGAACACTGAAGCTTTCTTT. This sequence encodes CASTTGTGGKVWNTEAFF.

This chain uses TRBV6-6 with TRBJ2-7; a possible D gene is TRBD2 (6 bases). Germline V gives CDR1 MNHNY, CDR2 SVGAGI (reference sequence). The CDR3 covers 16 residues. V was clipped by 5 bases and J by 0 bases, with 17 bases between them. The CDR3 DNA is TGTGCCAGCAGTCCCCCCATGGCGGGATTCTCCTACGAGCAGTACTTC. Translating it yields CASSPPMAGFSYEQYF.

This clone turned up a few times. The V gene is TRBV5-6, the J gene TRBJ2-1; D remains unclear. V gave up 5 bases and J gave up 0 bases, with 12 bases separating them. The germline gives CDR1 SGHDT, CDR2 YYEEEE. The CDR3 totals 15 residues. CDR3 bases: TGTGCCAGCAGGTCTACTGGGCGCTCCTACAATGAGCAGTTCTTC. This sequence encodes CASRSTGRSYNEQFF.

This clone was seen once. The rearrangement uses TRBV24-1 and TRBJ2-2, with 8 bases matching TRBD1. Germline CDR1 KGHDR, CDR2 SFDVKD. The CDR3 runs 15 residues. J lost 7 bases, V lost 3 bases, and 6 bases had no gene match. The CDR3 protein is CATSDPGTGVGELFF. The DNA of the CDR3 is TGTGCCACCAGTGATCCCGGGACAGGAGTCGGGGAGCTGTTTTTT.

This clone was recorded only once. V usage is TRBV4-1 and J usage is TRBJ2-7; 12 bases are shared with TRBD2. V gave up 5 bases and J gave up 2 bases; unmatched junction bases: 7. This CDR3 has 16 residues. Germline CDR1 is MGHRA and CDR2 is YSYEKL. CDR3 DNA: TGCGCCAGCAGCTCCCAGACTAGCGGGAGTGCCTACGAGCAGTACTTC. Translating gives CASSSQTSGSAYEQYF.

The chain employs TRBV5-4 and TRBJ2-2, with 8 bases lining up with TRBD1. There are 16 residues in the CDR3. The V and J ends lost 1 base and 2 bases, in that order; junction bases with no gene match: 4. Germline loops: CDR1 SGHNT, CDR2 YYREEE (reference sequence). As DNA, the CDR3 is TGTGCCAGCAGCTTGTGGGGGACAGGTAACACCGGGGAGCTGTTTTTT. It yields the protein CASSLWGTGNTGELFF.

V is TRBV2 and J is TRBJ1-1, with D tentatively TRBD1 (5 bases). Germline-derived CDR1 and CDR2 are SNHLY and FYNNEI. The CDR3 sequence is 14 residues long. V was cut by 3 bases and J by 5 bases, with 13 bases left in between. The DNA for the CDR3 is TGTGCCAGCAGTGAGGGGCGAGAAGGGACTGAAGCTTTCTTT. It yields the protein CASSEGREGTEAFF.

The rearrangement links TRBV10-3 to TRBJ2-7; 7 bases map to TRBD1. Germline lookup yields CDR1 ENHRY and CDR2 SYGVKD. V lost 4 bases to trimming and J lost 0 bases; unmatched junction nucleotides: 6. CDR3 length equals 15 residues. The CDR3 reads CAISGGQRSSYEQYF. The CDR3 region has the DNA TGTGCCATCAGTGGGGGACAGAGGAGCTCCTACGAGCAGTACTTC.

This chain links TRBV2 with TRBJ1-6; 7 nucleotides align to TRBD1. The CDR3 loop spans 14 amino acids. Germline V lookup: CDR1 SNHLY, CDR2 FYNNEI. V was clipped by 8 bases and J by 9 bases; unmatched bases: 10. CDR3 DNA sequence: TGTGCCAGCCCCAAGGAGGGGGCAGGTTCACCCCTCCACTTT. Encoded protein: CASPKEGAGSPLHF.

The chain employs TRBV11-2 and TRBJ2-3, with 12 positions matching TRBD2. This CDR3 region has 14 residues. Germline V CDR1 and CDR2: SGHAT, FQNNGV. Trimming took 4 bases from V and 9 from J; bases not matched to a gene: 5. CDR3 sequence reads: CASSYLAGGRTQYF. The DNA for the CDR3 is TGTGCCAGCAGCTACCTAGCGGGGGGGAGAACGCAGTATTTT.

This clone has only one observation. The V gene is TRBV5-4, the J gene TRBJ2-1; no reliable D call. The V end lost 2 bases, the J end lost 6 bases, and 9 bases lay between the germline ends. Looked up from germline, CDR1 is SGHNT and CDR2 is YYREEE (reference sequence). The CDR3 consists of 13 residues. For the CDR3, the DNA is TGTGCCAGCAGCTTAGAGTCAGGCAATGAGCAGTTCTTC. It specifies CASSLESGNEQFF. Using reference TRBV5-4 and TRBJ2-1 for the parts outside the CDR3, the full variable domain is ETGVTQSPTHLIKTRGQQVTLRCSSQSGHNTVSWYQQALGQGPQFIFQYYREEENGRGNFPPRFSGLQFPNYSSELNVNALELDDSALYLCASSLESGNEQFFGPGTRLTVL.

V usage is TRBV5-1 and J usage is TRBJ1-2; TRBD1 matches at 7 bases. There are 13 residues in the CDR3. Germline V lookup: CDR1 SGHRS, CDR2 YFSETQ. V was clipped by 4 bases and J by 6 bases; unmatched bases: 6. The CDR3 here is CASSTQGIDGYTF. CDR3 DNA: TGCGCCAGCAGCACACAGGGGATCGATGGCTACACCTTC.

This clone occurred a few times. The chain recombines TRBV29-1 with TRBJ1-4; 8 bases align to TRBD1. Per germline, CDR1 SQVTM and CDR2 ANQGSEA. V lost 3 bases and J lost 6; bases outside the gene matches: 3. The CDR3 length is 13 residues. The CDR3: CSVETGADEKLFF. The CDR3 DNA reads TGCAGCGTTGAGACAGGGGCAGATGAAAAACTGTTTTTT. Looking up the rest from reference TRBV29-1 and TRBJ1-4 gives the full variable domain: SAVISQKPSRDICQRGTSLTIQCQVDSQVTMMFWYRQQPGQSLTLIATANQGSEATYESGFVIDKFPISRPNLTFSTLTVSNMSPEDSSIYLCSVETGADEKLFFGSGTQLSVL.

This rearrangement joins TRBV3-1 (or the pseudogene TRBV3-2) to TRBJ2-1; 9 bases map to TRBD2. Trimming at V came to 0 bases and at J to 2 bases, leaving 2 bases not matched to a gene. The CDR3 length is 16 residues. Germline V lookup: CDR1 LGHDT, CDR2 YNNKEL (reference sequence). The CDR3 nucleotides read TGTGCCAGCAGCCAAGATGGCGGGAGGGCCTACAATGAGCAGTTCTTC. Protein: CASSQDGGRAYNEQFF.

V is TRBV5-1 and J is TRBJ2-7; 15 bases match TRBD2. The CDR3 is made up of 14 amino acids. Germline V gene data show CDR1 as SGHRS and CDR2 as YFSETQ. With 3 bases clipped from V and 6 bases from J, the junction kept 1 base outside the gene matches. The CDR3 DNA reads as TGCGCCAGCAGCTCGGGACTAGCGGGAGGCGAGCAGTACTTC. Amino acid sequence: CASSSGLAGGEQYF.

V is TRBV9 and J is TRBJ2-1, with 10 bases aligning to TRBD2. V was pared by 2 bases and J by 7 bases, with 3 bases of the junction left unmatched. Germline-derived CDR1 and CDR2 are SGDLS and YYNGEE. The CDR3 covers 14 residues. The CDR3 reads CASSVGTSVNEQFF. The DNA for the CDR3 is TGTGCCAGCAGCGTTGGGACTAGCGTGAATGAGCAGTTCTTC.

The rearrangement uses TRBV6-5 and TRBJ1-6; no clear D. Germline V gene data show CDR1 as MNHEY and CDR2 as SVGAGI. Trimming took off 4 bases at V and 4 bases at J, with 11 bases between the two ends. The CDR3 contains 15 residues. The CDR3 DNA reads as TGTGCCAGCAGTTTAAACACAGCTTATAATTCACCCCTCCACTTT. Translation gives CASSLNTAYNSPLHF.

This clone turned up a few times. The rearrangement links TRBV7-9 to TRBJ1-2, with 7 bases that match TRBD1. Per the germline V gene, CDR1 is SEHNR and CDR2 is FQNEAQ (reference sequence). CDR3 size: 16 residues. With 5 bases clipped from V and 4 bases from J, the junction kept 13 bases outside the gene matches. CDR3 bases: TGTGCCAGCAGCGGGACCACAGGGGCCCGTTCCTATGGCTACACCTTC. Its translation is CASSGTTGARSYGYTF.

This chain links TRBV18 with TRBJ1-1; D may be TRBD1 (5 bases). Trimming left V 3 bases short and J 8 bases short, with 10 bases between. CDR1 is KGHSH, CDR2 LQKENI, per germline. This CDR3 comprises 12 residues. This CDR3 is CASSPLGGEAFF. The CDR3 DNA follows: TGTGCCAGCTCACCCCTGGGGGGGGAAGCTTTCTTT.

V is TRBV18 and J is TRBJ1-5, with TRBD1 as a possible D gene (6 bases). CDR1 is KGHSH, CDR2 LQKENI, per germline. Between the trimmed V and J ends, which lost 5 bases and 5 bases, there was a span of 16 bases. The CDR3 has 15 amino acids. In DNA, the CDR3 is TGTGCCAGCTCAAGAACTTTACAGGGCGATCAGCCCCAGCATTTT. This codes for CASSRTLQGDQPQHF.

This clone was seen a few times. The chain links TRBV30 to TRBJ1-1, with 8 bases aligning to TRBD1. The V gene end was trimmed by 0 bases and the J gene end by 8 bases; junction bases not matched to a gene: 5. This CDR3 has 13 amino acids. Germline values: CDR1 GTSNPN, CDR2 SVGIG (reference sequence). The CDR3 loop is CAWSVRTGLEAFF. The CDR3 DNA follows: TGTGCCTGGAGTGTAAGGACAGGGCTAGAAGCTTTCTTT.